Included here is one TCR beta chain sequence, with context. V lost 5 bases to trimming and J lost 3 bases; unmatched junction nucleotides: 7. CDR3 length equals 15 residues. The germline gives CDR1 MDHEN, CDR2 SYDVKM. The data are from a study of graft-versus-host responses after intestinal transplantation. Whole-study context: Each transplant was multivisceral, liver-intestinal, or isolated intestinal.

The method was immunoSEQ multiplex PCR; TCRdb's version includes in-frame clones alone and lacks a portion of them. The table includes about 57,000 clones, around nine tenths detected once. The chain joins TRBV28 to TRBJ2-7, with 10 bases that match TRBD2. This TCR was sampled from a human patient who received an intestinal transplant, so some T cells may come from the graft donor. The specimen comprised PBMCs, sampled 26 days after transplant. The CDR3 region has the DNA TGTGCCAGCAGTCCCCTAGCGGGAGATCTCTACGAGCAGTACTTC. Its protein product is CASSPLAGDLYEQYF.